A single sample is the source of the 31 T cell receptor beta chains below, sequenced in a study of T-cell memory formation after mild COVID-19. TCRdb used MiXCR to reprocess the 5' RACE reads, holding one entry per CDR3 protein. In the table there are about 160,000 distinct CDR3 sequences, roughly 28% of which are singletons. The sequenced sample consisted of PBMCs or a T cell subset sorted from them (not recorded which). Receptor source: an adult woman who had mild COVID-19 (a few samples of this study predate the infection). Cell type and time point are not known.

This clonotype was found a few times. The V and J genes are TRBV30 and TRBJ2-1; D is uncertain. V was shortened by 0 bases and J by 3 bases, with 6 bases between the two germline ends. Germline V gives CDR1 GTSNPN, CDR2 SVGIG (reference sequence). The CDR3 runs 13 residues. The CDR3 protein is CAWSVANYNEQFF. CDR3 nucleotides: TGTGCCTGGAGTGTTGCCAACTACAATGAGCAGTTCTTC.

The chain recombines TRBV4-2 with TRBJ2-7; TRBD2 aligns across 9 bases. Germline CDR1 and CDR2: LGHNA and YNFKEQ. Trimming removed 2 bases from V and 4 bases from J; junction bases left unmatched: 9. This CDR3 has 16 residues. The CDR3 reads CASSQSMREGKYEQYF. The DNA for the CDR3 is TGTGCCAGCAGCCAAAGTATGCGGGAGGGCAAATACGAGCAGTACTTC.

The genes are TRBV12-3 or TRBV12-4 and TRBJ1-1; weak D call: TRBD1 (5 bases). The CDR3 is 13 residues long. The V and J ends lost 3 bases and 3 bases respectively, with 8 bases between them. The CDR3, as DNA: TGTGCCAGCAGTTTTTTCAGGGACACTGAAGCTTTCTTT. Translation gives CASSFFRDTEAFF.

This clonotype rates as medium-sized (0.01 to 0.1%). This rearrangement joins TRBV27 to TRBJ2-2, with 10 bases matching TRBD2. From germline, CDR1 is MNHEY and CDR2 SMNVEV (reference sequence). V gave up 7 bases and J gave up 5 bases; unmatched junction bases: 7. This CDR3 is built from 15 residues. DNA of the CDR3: TGTGCCAGCAAAATGACTAGCGGGTTAACCGGGGAGCTGTTTTTT. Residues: CASKMTSGLTGELFF.

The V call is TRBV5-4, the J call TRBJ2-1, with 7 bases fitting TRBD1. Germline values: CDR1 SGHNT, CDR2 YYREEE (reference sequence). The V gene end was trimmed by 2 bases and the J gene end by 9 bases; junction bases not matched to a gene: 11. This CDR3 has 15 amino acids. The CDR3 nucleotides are TGTGCCAGCAGCTTAGGTAACAGGGGTTGGGGTGAGCAGTTCTTC. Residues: CASSLGNRGWGEQFF.

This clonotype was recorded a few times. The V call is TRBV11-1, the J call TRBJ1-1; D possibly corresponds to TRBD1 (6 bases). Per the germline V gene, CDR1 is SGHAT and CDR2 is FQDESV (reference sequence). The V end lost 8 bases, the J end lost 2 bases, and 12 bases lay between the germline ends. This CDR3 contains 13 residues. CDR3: CASSKTGNTEAFF. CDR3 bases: TGTGCCAGCTCTAAGACAGGCAACACTGAAGCTTTCTTT.

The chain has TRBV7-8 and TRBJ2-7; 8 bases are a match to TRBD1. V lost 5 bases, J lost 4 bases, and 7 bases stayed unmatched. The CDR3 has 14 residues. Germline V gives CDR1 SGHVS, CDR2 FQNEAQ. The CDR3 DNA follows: TGTGCCAGCAGCACCAGACAGGGGCCTTACGAGCAGTACTTC. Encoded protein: CASSTRQGPYEQYF.

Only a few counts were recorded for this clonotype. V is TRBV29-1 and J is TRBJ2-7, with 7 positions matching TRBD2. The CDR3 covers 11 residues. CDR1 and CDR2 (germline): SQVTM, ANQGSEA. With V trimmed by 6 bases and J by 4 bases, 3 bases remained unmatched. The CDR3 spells CSVGLEYEQYF. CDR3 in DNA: TGCAGCGTAGGACTAGAGTACGAGCAGTACTTC.

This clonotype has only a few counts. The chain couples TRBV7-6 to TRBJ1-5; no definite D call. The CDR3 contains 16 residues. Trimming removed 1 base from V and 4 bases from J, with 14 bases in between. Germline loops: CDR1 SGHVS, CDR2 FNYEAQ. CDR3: CASSLGFGTENQPQHF. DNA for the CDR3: TGTGCCAGCAGCTTAGGATTTGGAACAGAAAATCAGCCCCAGCATTTT.

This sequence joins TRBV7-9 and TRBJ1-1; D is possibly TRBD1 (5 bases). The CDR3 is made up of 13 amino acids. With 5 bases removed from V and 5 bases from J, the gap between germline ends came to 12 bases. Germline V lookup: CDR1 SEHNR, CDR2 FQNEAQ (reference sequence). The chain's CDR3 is CASSSTGETEAFF. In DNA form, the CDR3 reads TGTGCCAGCAGCAGCACAGGAGAGACTGAAGCTTTCTTT.

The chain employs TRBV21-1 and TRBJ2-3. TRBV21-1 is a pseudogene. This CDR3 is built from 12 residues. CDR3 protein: CASSKLADTQYF. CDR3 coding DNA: TGTGCCAGCAGCAAACTTGCAGATACGCAGTATTTT.

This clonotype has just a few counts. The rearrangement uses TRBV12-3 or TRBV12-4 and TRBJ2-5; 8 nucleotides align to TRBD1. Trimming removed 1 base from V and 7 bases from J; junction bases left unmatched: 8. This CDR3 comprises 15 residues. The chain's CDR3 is CASSLDRTGMVTQYF. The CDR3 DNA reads TGTGCCAGCAGTTTAGATCGGACAGGGATGGTGACCCAGTACTTC.

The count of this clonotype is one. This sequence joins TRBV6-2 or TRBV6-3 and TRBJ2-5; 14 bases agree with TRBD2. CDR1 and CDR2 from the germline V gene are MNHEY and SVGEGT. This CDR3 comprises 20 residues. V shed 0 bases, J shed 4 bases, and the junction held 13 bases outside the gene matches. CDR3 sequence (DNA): TGTGCCAGCAGTTACTCAGCAGGGACTAGCGGGAGCAGGATTCCAGAGACCCAGTACTTC. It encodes CASSYSAGTSGSRIPETQYF.

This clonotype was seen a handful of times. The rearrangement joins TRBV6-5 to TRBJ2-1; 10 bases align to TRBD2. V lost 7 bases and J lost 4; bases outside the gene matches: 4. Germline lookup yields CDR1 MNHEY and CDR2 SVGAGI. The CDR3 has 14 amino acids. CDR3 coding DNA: TGTGCCAGCACCCCAGCGGGAGGGTACAATGAGCAGTTCTTC. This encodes CASTPAGGYNEQFF.

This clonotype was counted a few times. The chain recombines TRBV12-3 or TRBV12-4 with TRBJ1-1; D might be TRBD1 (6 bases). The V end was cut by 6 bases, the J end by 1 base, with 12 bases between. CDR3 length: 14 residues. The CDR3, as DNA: TGTGCCAGCAGCCAAGGGACATGGAACACTGAAGCTTTCTTT. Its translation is CASSQGTWNTEAFF.

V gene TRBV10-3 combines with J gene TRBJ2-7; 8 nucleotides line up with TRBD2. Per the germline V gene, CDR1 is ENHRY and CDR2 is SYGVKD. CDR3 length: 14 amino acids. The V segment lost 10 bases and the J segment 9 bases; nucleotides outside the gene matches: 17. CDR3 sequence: CATSPSPGLGVQYF. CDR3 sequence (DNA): TGTGCCACCAGCCCCTCTCCGGGACTAGGTGTGCAGTACTTC.

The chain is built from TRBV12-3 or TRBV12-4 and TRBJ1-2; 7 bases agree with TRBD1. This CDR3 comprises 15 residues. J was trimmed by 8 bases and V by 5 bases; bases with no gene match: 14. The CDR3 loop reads CASSPHAPGTAGYTF. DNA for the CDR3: TGTGCCAGCAGTCCCCATGCCCCCGGGACAGCCGGCTACACCTTC.

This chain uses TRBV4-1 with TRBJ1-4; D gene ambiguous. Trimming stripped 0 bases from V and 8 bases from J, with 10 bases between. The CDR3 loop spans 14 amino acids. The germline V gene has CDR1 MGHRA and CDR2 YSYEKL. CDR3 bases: TGCGCCAGCAGCCAAGAAGGGAGCAGCGAAAAACTGTTTTTT. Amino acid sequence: CASSQEGSSEKLFF.

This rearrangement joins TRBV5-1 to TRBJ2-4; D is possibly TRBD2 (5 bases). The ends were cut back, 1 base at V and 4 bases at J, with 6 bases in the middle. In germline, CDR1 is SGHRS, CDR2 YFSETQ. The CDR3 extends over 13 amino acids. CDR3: CASSLSGKNIQYF. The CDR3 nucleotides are TGCGCCAGCAGCTTGTCGGGGAAAAACATTCAGTACTTC.

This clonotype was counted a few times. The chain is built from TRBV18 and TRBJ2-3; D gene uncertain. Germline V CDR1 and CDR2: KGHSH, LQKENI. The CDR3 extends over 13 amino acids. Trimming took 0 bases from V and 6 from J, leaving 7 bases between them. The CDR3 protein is CASSPPMGDTQYF. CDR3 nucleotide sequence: TGTGCCAGCTCACCACCGATGGGGGATACGCAGTATTTT.

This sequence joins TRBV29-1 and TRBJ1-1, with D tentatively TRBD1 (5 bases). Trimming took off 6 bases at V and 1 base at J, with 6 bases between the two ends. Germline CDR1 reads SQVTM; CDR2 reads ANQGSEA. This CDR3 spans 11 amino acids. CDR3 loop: CSVTENTEAFF. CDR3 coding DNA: TGCAGCGTGACAGAGAACACTGAAGCTTTCTTT.

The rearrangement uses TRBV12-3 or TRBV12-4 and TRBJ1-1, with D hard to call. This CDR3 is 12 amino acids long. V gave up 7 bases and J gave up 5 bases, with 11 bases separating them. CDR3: CASTDYGTEAFF. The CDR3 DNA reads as TGTGCCAGCACGGACTATGGGACTGAAGCTTTCTTT.

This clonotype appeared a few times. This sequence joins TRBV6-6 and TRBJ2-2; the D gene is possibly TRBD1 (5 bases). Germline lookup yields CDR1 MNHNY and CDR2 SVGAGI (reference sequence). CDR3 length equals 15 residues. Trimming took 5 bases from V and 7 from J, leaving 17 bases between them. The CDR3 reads CASSLDISGVGELFF. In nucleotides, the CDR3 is TGTGCCAGCAGTCTGGACATTTCGGGCGTCGGGGAGCTGTTTTTT.

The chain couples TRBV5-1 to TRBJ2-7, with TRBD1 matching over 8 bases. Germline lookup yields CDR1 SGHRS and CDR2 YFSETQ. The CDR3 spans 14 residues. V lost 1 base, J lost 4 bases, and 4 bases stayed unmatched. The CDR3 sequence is CASSLPGGGYEQYF. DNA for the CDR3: TGCGCCAGCAGCTTGCCAGGGGGCGGATACGAGCAGTACTTC.

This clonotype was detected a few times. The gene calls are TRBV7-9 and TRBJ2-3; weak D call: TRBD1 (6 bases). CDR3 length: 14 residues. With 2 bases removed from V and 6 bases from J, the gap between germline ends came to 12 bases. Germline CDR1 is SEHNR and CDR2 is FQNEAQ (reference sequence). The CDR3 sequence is CASSLQGTADTQYF. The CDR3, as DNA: TGTGCCAGCAGCTTACAGGGGACGGCGGATACGCAGTATTTT.

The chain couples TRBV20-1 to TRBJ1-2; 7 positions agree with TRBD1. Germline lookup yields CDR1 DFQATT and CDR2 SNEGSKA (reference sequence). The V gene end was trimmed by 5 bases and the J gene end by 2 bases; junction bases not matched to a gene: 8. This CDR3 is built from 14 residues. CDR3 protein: CSAGPGQTNYGYTF. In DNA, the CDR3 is TGCAGTGCTGGACCGGGACAGACAAACTATGGCTACACCTTC.

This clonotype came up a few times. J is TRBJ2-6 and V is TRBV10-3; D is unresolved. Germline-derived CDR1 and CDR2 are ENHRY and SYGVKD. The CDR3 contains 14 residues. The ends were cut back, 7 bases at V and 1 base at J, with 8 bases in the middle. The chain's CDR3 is CAIKDVSGANVLTF. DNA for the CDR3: TGTGCCATCAAGGATGTATCTGGGGCCAACGTCCTGACTTTC.

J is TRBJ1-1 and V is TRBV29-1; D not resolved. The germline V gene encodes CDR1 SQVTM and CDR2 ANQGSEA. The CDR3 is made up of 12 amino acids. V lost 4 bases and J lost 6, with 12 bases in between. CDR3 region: CSVVREDAEAFF. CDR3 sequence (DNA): TGCAGCGTTGTTCGGGAGGACGCTGAAGCTTTCTTT. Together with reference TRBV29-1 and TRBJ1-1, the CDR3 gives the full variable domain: SAVISQKPSRDICQRGTSLTIQCQVDSQVTMMFWYRQQPGQSLTLIATANQGSEATYESGFVIDKFPISRPNLTFSTLTVSNMSPEDSSIYLCSVVREDAEAFFGQGTRLTVV.

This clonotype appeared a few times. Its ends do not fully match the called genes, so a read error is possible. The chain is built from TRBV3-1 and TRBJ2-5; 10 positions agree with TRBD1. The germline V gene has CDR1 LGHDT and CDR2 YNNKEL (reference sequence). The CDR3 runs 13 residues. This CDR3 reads CASSRDRGALLGF. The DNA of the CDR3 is TGTGCCAGCAGCCGGGACAGGGGAGCCCTTTTAGGGTTC.

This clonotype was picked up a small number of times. The CDR3 reads CASSDTPVPPGGAYNEQFF. CDR3 DNA: TGTGCCAGCAGTGATACCCCCGTCCCCCCAGGGGGCGCCTACAATGAGCAGTTCTTC. The chain is built from TRBV25-1 and TRBJ2-1, with TRBD1 matching 8 bases. Germline lookup yields CDR1 MGHDK and CDR2 SYGVNS. The CDR3 runs 19 residues. V lost 3 bases, J lost 2 bases, and 15 bases stayed unmatched.

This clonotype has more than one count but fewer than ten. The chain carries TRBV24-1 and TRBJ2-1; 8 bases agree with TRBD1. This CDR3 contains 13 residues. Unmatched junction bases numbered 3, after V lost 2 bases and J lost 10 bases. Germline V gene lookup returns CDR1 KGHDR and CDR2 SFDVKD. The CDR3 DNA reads TGTGCCACCAGTGATTCCCGGACAGGGGAGCAGTTCTTC. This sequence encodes CATSDSRTGEQFF.